This T cell receptor (beta chain) was captured by sequencing in a study of cytomegalovirus exposure and HLA in healthy donors. Germline-derived CDR1 and CDR2 are MNHNY and SVGAGI (reference sequence). After removal of 6 bases from V and 3 bases from J, the junction contained 10 bases not matched to a gene. CDR3 size: 16 residues. The PCR made use of 60 Vbeta and 13 Jbeta primers. Generated by immunoSEQ multiplex PCR, the TCRdb table keeps only in-frame clones and is missing some. The sample has 130,000 or so clones, around 73% seen once. The sequenced sample consisted of PBMCs. This TCR derives from a female donor in good health and CMV-seronegative. The rearrangement uses TRBV6-6 and TRBJ1-5; 8 positions match TRBD1. This CDR3 reads CASSLGTGGTNQPQHF. The CDR3 coding sequence is TGTGCCAGCAGCCTAGGGACAGGCGGAACCAATCAGCCCCAGCATTTT.